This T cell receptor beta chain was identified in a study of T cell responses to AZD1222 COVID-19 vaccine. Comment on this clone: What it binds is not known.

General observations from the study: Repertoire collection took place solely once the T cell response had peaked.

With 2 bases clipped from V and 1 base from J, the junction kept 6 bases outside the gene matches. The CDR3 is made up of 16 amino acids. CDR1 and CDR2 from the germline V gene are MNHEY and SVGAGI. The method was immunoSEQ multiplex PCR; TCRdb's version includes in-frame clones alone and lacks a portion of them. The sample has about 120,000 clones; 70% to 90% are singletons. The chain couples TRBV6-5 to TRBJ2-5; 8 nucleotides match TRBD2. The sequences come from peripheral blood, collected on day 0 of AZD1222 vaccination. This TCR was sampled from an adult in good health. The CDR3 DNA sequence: TGTGCCAGCAGTTACAGGGAGCGGGGGACCCAAGAGACCCAGTACTTC. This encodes CASSYRERGTQETQYF.